This T cell receptor (beta chain) was sequenced in a study of shared clonotypes between healthy human individuals. Turning to the study itself: CD4 naive and CD4 memory each took three plates per donor, while CD8 naive took two and CD8 memory one.

Here immunoSEQ multiplex PCR was the method, and the copy in TCRdb shows in-frame clones only, minus some. Seen here are millions of clones, over 85% observed once, and the top ten hold roughly 0.36%. What was sequenced was naive CD4+ T cells from PBMCs. Subset reported: CD45RA+ positively selected. The clonotype comes from a man between 18 and 35 years old in good health. Some clones in this sample may be carry-over from other donors' samples.

Here the CDR3 reads CASSTASGRSYNEQFF. As DNA, the CDR3 is TGTGCCAGCAGCACCGCTAGCGGGAGGTCCTACAATGAGCAGTTCTTC. The chain recombines TRBV5-4 with TRBJ2-1, with TRBD2 matching over 11 bases. The CDR3 totals 16 residues. Germline CDR1 reads SGHNT; CDR2 reads YYREEE (reference sequence). J lost 1 base, V lost 4 bases, and 4 bases had no gene match.